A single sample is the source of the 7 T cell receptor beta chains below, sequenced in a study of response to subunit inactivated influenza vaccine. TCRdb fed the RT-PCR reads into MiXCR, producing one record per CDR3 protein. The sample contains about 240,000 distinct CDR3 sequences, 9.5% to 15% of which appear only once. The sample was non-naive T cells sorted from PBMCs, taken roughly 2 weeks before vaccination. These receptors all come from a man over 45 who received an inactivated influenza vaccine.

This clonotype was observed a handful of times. The CDR3 nucleotides are TGTGCCAGCAGCGATACAGATTACACCGGGGAGCTGTTTTTT. It yields the protein CASSDTDYTGELFF. The gene calls are TRBV2 and TRBJ2-2; D unclear. Germline V lookup: CDR1 SNHLY, CDR2 FYNNEI. Trimming took 6 bases from V and 3 from J, leaving 11 bases between them. The CDR3 loop spans 14 amino acids.

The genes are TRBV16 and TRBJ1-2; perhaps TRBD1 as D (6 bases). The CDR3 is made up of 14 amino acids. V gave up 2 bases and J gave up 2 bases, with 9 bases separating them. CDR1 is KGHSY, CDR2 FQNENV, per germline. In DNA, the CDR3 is TGTGCCAGCAGCCAAGGGGGGCAGAACTATGGCTACACCTTC. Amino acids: CASSQGGQNYGYTF.

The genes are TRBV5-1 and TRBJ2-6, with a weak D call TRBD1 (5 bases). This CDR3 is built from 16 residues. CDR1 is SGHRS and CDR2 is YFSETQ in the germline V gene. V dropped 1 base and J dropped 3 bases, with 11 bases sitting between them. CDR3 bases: TGCGCCAGCAGCTTGCAGGGATTAGGTGGGGCCAACGTCCTGACTTTC. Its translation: CASSLQGLGGANVLTF.

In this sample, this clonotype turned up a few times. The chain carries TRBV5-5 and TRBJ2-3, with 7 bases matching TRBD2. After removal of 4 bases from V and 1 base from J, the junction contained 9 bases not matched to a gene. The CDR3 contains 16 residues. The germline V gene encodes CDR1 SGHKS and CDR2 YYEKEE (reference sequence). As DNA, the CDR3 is TGTGCCAGCAGCCCAGGCTTTGGACTAGGCACAGATACGCAGTATTTT. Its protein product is CASSPGFGLGTDTQYF.

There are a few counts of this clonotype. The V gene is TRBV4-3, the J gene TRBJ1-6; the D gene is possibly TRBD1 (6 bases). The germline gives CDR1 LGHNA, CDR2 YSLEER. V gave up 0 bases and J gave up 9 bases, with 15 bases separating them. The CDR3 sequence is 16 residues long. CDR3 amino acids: CASSQEPTGQISPLHF. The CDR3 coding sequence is TGCGCCAGCAGCCAAGAACCAACAGGGCAGATTTCACCCCTCCACTTT.

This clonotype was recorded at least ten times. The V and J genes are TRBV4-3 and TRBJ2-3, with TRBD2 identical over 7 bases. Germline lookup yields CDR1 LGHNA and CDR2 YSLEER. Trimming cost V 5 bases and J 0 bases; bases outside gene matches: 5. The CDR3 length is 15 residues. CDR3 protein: CASSISGLSTDTQYF. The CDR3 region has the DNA TGCGCCAGCAGCATTAGCGGGCTAAGCACAGATACGCAGTATTTT.

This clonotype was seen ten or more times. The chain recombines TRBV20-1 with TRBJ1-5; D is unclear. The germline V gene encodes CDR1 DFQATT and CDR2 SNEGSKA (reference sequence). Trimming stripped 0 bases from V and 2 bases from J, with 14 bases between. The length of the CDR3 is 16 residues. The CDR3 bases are TGCAGTGCTAGAGATCTTGCGGGTATGGGCAATCAGCCCCAGCATTTT. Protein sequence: CSARDLAGMGNQPQHF.